In this sample, the clone carrying this T cell receptor (beta chain) turned up a few times. Its antigen is as yet unknown. MiXCR, run by TCRdb on the 5' RACE reads, gives a single entry per CDR3 protein. The table has under 250,000 distinct CDR3 sequences, about 9.2% seen once. This CDR3 has 12 amino acids. CDR1 and CDR2 from the germline V gene are SQVTM and ANQGSEA. Deletions cut 5 bases from V and 0 bases from J, with 2 bases between. This record comes from a study of T-cell memory formation after mild COVID-19. Study-level results: Contracting CD4+ clones were located mainly in CM and EM, and CD8+ clones in EMRA. Day 37-peaking second-wave clones had unconfirmed SARS-CoV-2 specificity.

V usage is TRBV29-1 and J usage is TRBJ2-6; no clear D gene. The origin of this receptor is a man between 18 and 35 years old who had mild COVID-19 (a few samples of this study predate the infection). Cell type and time point are not known. Sequenced: PBMCs or a T cell subset sorted from them (not recorded which). The CDR3, as DNA: TGCAGCGTTTACTCTGGGGCCAACGTCCTGACTTTC. Translating gives CSVYSGANVLTF.